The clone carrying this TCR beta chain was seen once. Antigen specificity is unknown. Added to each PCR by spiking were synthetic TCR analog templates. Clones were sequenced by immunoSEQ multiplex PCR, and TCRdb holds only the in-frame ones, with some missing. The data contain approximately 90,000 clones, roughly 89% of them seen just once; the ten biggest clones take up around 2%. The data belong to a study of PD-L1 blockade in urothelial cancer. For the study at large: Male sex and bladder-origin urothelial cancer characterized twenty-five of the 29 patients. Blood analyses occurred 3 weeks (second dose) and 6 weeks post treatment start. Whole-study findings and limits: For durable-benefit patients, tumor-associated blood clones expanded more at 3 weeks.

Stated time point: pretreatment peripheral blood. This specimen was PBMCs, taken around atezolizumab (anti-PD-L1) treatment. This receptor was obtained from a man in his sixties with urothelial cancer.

CDR3 in amino acids: CAWARVAGTGELFF. For the CDR3, the DNA is TGTGCCTGGGCTAGGGTCGCGGGCACCGGGGAGCTGTTTTTT. This rearrangement joins TRBV30 to TRBJ2-2, with D possibly being TRBD2 (5 bases). V was pared by 5 bases and J by 4 bases, with 14 bases between. Germline V gene lookup returns CDR1 GTSNPN and CDR2 SVGIG (reference sequence). The CDR3 has 14 residues.